This passage covers 20 T cell receptor beta chains from one sample sequenced in a study of T-cell reconstitution after alpha-beta-depleted transplantation in children. Using unique molecular identifiers, the investigators prepared the TCRbeta library. TCRdb redid the calling of the PCR reads with MiXCR, one entry per CDR3 protein. This sample yields about 610,000 distinct CDR3 sequences, of which about a quarter are seen a single time; under 45% belongs to the top ten. Sequences were derived from PBMCs, sampled before TCRalphabeta/CD19-depleted stem cell transplant. These receptors all stem from a boy less than two years old with Wiskott-Aldrich syndrome, due to receive a stem cell transplant.

This clonotype was detected only a few times. The CDR3 reads CASSLQGCYTF. The CDR3 bases are TGTGCCAGCAGCTTGCAGGGGTGCTACACCTTC. V gene TRBV5-5 combines with J gene TRBJ1-2; D may be TRBD1 (6 bases). The CDR3 contains 11 residues. Germline V gives CDR1 SGHKS, CDR2 YYEKEE (reference sequence). V was clipped by 1 base and J by 9 bases, with 7 bases between them.

The rearrangement joins TRBV5-1 to TRBJ2-2; D possibly corresponds to TRBD2 (6 bases). Germline V lookup: CDR1 SGHRS, CDR2 YFSETQ. This CDR3 region has 17 residues. Trimming removed 2 bases at V and 4 bases at J, with 18 bases between. The CDR3 nucleotides read TGCGCCAGCAGCTTCGGGAGAGGAGCTCCTATCACCGGGGAGCTGTTTTTT. Its protein is CASSFGRGAPITGELFF. Filled out from reference TRBV5-1 and TRBJ2-2, the complete variable domain reads KAGVTQTPRYLIKTRGQQVTLSCSPISGHRSVSWYQQTPGQGLQFLFEYFSETQRNKGNFPGRFSGRQFSNSRSEMNVSTLELGDSALYLCASSFGRGAPITGELFFGEGSRLTVL.

The rearrangement uses TRBV12-3 or TRBV12-4 and TRBJ2-3; 12 positions match TRBD2. V lost 5 bases, J lost 8 bases, and 5 bases stayed unmatched. The CDR3 is made up of 14 amino acids. CDR3 bases: TGTGCCAGCAGTCTCCTAGCGGGAGGGAGTACGCAGTATTTT. It encodes CASSLLAGGSTQYF.

The chain is built from TRBV7-3 and TRBJ1-1; 8 nucleotides align to TRBD1. Germline V gives CDR1 SGHTA, CDR2 FQGTGA. The CDR3 has 14 residues. J gave up 2 bases and V 5 bases, and 4 bases lay outside the gene matches. The CDR3 spells CASSPTGENTEAFF. The CDR3 nucleotides read TGTGCCAGCAGCCCGACAGGGGAAAACACTGAAGCTTTCTTT.

This clonotype has only a few counts. The rearrangement links TRBV6-5 to TRBJ1-5; no clear D. V lost 8 bases, J lost 2 bases, and 10 bases lay in between. The CDR3 covers 13 residues. Germline CDR1 is MNHEY and CDR2 is SVGAGI. The CDR3 region has the DNA TGTGCCAGCGCGGGGTTGGGCAATCAGCCCCAGCATTTT. This gives the protein CASAGLGNQPQHF.

The chain is built from TRBV20-1 and TRBJ2-7; maybe TRBD1 (6 bases). With 3 bases removed from V and 3 bases from J, the gap between germline ends came to 18 bases. Germline V gene data show CDR1 as DFQATT and CDR2 as SNEGSKA (reference sequence). CDR3 length: 15 amino acids. The CDR3 loop reads CSASFFRGWGYEQYF. The CDR3, as DNA: TGCAGTGCTAGCTTTTTCAGGGGATGGGGCTACGAGCAGTACTTC.

This chain connects TRBV13 to TRBJ2-5; 14 bases agree with TRBD2. There are 16 residues in the CDR3. The ends lost 6 bases at V and 1 base at J; junction bases unmatched: 4. Per the germline V gene, CDR1 is PRHDT and CDR2 is FYEKMQ (reference sequence). The CDR3 region has the DNA TGTGCCAGCAGACGTGGGACTAGCGGGAGCCAAGAGACCCAGTACTTC. Its protein product is CASRRGTSGSQETQYF.

A few counts support this clonotype. The V gene is TRBV5-1, the J gene TRBJ2-7; 10 nucleotides align to TRBD2. The length of the CDR3 is 15 residues. J gave up 8 bases and V 8 bases, and 16 bases lay outside the gene matches. CDR1 and CDR2 (germline): SGHRS, YFSETQ. The CDR3 spells CASSLAGDNGIQQYF. CDR3 nucleotide sequence: TGCGCCAGTAGCCTAGCGGGAGATAATGGTATTCAGCAGTACTTC. The full variable domain, with the rest looked up from reference TRBV5-1 and TRBJ2-7, is KAGVTQTPRYLIKTRGQQVTLSCSPISGHRSVSWYQQTPGQGLQFLFEYFSETQRNKGNFPGRFSGRQFSNSRSEMNVSTLELGDSALYLCASSLAGDNGIQQYFGPGTRLTVT.

The rearrangement uses TRBV27 and TRBJ2-2; D may match TRBD1 or TRBD2 (5 bases each). The CDR3 totals 11 residues. Germline CDR1 and CDR2: MNHEY and SMNVEV (reference sequence). The ends were cut back, 4 bases at V and 10 bases at J, with 7 bases in the middle. Here the CDR3 DNA reads TGTGCCAGCAGTTGGGGGAAGGAGCTGTTTTTT. Protein: CASSWGKELFF.

The rearrangement links TRBV18 to TRBJ2-3; tentatively, D is TRBD1 (6 bases). V was pared by 3 bases and J by 8 bases, with 18 bases between. CDR1 and CDR2 from the germline V gene are KGHSH and LQKENI. This CDR3 spans 15 amino acids. The CDR3 loop reads CASSPVTGTLGTQYF. CDR3 DNA: TGTGCCAGCTCACCCGTGACAGGAACCTTGGGTACGCAGTATTTT. Full variable domain (rest looked up from reference TRBV18 and TRBJ2-3): NAGVMQNPRHLVRRRGQEARLRCSPMKGHSHVYWYRQLPEEGLKFMVYLQKENIIDESGMPKERFSAEFPKEGPSILRIQQVVRGDSAAYFCASSPVTGTLGTQYFGPGTRLTVL.

V is TRBV5-1 and J is TRBJ2-7; D uncertain. Germline V CDR1 and CDR2: SGHRS, YFSETQ. This CDR3 is 13 amino acids long. The germline V and J ends were trimmed by 1 base and 4 bases, with 9 bases remaining between them. CDR3 nucleotide sequence: TGCGCCAGCAGCTTGTCGGTGAGATACGAGCAGTACTTC. This sequence encodes CASSLSVRYEQYF.

This clonotype was counted only a few times. The chain couples TRBV27 to TRBJ2-7; D unclear. The germline V gene encodes CDR1 MNHEY and CDR2 SMNVEV (reference sequence). This CDR3 has 13 amino acids. V lost 7 bases, J lost 7 bases, and 17 bases lay in between. The CDR3 is CASTSYAAAEQYF. In DNA form, the CDR3 reads TGTGCCAGCACGTCCTACGCGGCGGCGGAGCAGTACTTC.

This sequence joins TRBV12-3 or TRBV12-4 and TRBJ2-7; a weak D match, TRBD1 (6 bases). There are 14 residues in the CDR3. V was shortened by 1 base and J by 3 bases, with 10 bases between the two germline ends. The CDR3 DNA reads TGTGCCAGCAGTTTAGACAGGGCCGGCTACGAGCAGTACTTC. It yields the protein CASSLDRAGYEQYF.

This clonotype was picked up a small number of times. The chain is built from TRBV14 and TRBJ2-7; TRBD1 agrees at 7 bases. Germline V gene lookup returns CDR1 SGHDN and CDR2 FVKESK. V was clipped by 1 base and J by 7 bases; unmatched bases: 10. The CDR3 consists of 15 residues. CDR3: CASSQGDRAPREQYF. The CDR3 DNA reads TGTGCCAGCAGCCAAGGTGACAGGGCCCCTAGGGAGCAGTACTTC.

J is TRBJ2-5 and V is TRBV24-1; TRBD1 agrees at 8 bases. The CDR3 consists of 13 residues. In germline, CDR1 is KGHDR, CDR2 SFDVKD. V was pared by 10 bases and J by 4 bases, with 7 bases of the junction left unmatched. The CDR3 coding sequence is TGTGCCACTGCTGGACAGGGTCGAGAGACCCAGTACTTC. Amino acid sequence: CATAGQGRETQYF.

A few counts support this clonotype. The chain employs TRBV7-9 and TRBJ2-4; D gene uncertain. Germline CDR1 is SEHNR and CDR2 is FQNEAQ (reference sequence). The CDR3 loop spans 15 amino acids. V was cut by 4 bases and J by 2 bases, with 12 bases left in between. CDR3 in DNA: TGTGCCAGCAGCTCCCGTGGAGTATCCAAAAACATTCAGTACTTC. Translation: CASSSRGVSKNIQYF.

The genes are TRBV20-1 and TRBJ1-5; 8 nucleotides match TRBD1. This CDR3 contains 17 residues. The trim removed 4 bases at V and 0 bases at J, leaving 11 bases unmatched. Germline V CDR1 and CDR2: DFQATT, SNEGSKA (reference sequence). The CDR3 spells CSAILTDRGNSNQPQHF. The CDR3 nucleotides read TGCAGTGCTATACTAACAGACAGGGGTAATAGCAATCAGCCCCAGCATTTT.

There are a few counts of this clonotype. The rearrangement uses TRBV11-2 and TRBJ2-5; 7 nucleotides agree with TRBD2. With 3 bases clipped from V and 1 base from J, the junction kept 5 bases outside the gene matches. The CDR3 runs to 15 residues. The germline V gene has CDR1 SGHAT and CDR2 FQNNGV. CDR3 sequence: CASSFRPSGQETQYF. The CDR3 nucleotides read TGTGCCAGCAGCTTCCGGCCTAGCGGCCAAGAGACCCAGTACTTC.

V gene TRBV5-1 combines with J gene TRBJ2-2; D uncertain. V was clipped by 1 base and J by 6 bases, with 7 bases between them. The CDR3 spans 13 residues. Germline CDR1 and CDR2: SGHRS and YFSETQ. Here the CDR3 reads CASSLIGPGELFF. CDR3 sequence (DNA): TGCGCCAGCAGCTTGATTGGTCCCGGGGAGCTGTTTTTT.

This clonotype showed up just a few times. The rearrangement joins TRBV5-1 to TRBJ1-2; possible D gene TRBD1, 5 bases. Germline V gene sequence: CDR1 SGHRS, CDR2 YFSETQ. Between the trimmed V and J ends, which lost 1 base and 3 bases, there was a span of 13 bases. The CDR3 length is 15 residues. The CDR3 is CASSLTGLRDYGYTF. The CDR3 DNA is TGCGCCAGCAGCTTGACAGGTCTGCGTGACTATGGCTACACCTTC.